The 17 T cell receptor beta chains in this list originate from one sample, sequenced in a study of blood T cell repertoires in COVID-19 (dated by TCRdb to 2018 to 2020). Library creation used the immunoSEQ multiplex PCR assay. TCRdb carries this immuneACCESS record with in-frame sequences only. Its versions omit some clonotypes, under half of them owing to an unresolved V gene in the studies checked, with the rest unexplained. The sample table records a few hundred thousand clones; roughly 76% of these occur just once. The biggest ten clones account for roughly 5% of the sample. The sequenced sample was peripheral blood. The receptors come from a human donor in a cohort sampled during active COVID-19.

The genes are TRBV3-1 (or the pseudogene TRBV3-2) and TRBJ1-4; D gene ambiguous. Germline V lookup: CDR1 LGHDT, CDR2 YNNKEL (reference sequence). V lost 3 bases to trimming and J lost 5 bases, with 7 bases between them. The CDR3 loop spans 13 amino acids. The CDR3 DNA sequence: TGTGCCAGCAGCCACAACACGAATGAAAAACTGTTTTTT. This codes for CASSHNTNEKLFF.

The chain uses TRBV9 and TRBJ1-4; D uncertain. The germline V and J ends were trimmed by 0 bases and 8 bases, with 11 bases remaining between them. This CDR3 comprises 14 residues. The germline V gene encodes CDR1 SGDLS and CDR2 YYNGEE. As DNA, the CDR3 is TGTGCCAGCAGCGTAGGAGGCGTTCGAGAAAAACTGTTTTTT. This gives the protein CASSVGGVREKLFF.

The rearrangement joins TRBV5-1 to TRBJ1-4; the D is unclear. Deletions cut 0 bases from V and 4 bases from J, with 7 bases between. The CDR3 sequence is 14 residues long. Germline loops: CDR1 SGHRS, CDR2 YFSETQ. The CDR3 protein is CASSLARFNEKLFF. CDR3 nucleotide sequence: TGCGCCAGCAGCTTGGCACGGTTTAATGAAAAACTGTTTTTT.

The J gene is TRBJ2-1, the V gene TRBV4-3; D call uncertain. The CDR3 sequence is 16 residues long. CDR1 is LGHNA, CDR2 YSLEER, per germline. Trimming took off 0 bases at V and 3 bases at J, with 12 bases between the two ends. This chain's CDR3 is CASSQDVFPLYNEQFF. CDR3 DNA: TGCGCCAGCAGCCAAGACGTATTCCCCCTCTACAATGAGCAGTTCTTC.

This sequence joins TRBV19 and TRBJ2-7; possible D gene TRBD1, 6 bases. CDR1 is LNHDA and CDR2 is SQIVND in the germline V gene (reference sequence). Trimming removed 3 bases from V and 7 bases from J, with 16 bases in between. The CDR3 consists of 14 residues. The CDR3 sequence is CASSIRGSVSEQYF. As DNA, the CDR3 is TGTGCCAGTAGTATCAGGGGTTCGGTGAGTGAGCAGTACTTC.

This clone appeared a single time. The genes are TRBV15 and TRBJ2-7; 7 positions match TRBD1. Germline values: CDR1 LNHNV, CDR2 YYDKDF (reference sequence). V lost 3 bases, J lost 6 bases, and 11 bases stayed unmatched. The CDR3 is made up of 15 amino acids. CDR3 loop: CATSRGLQGIGEQYF. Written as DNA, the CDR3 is TGTGCCACCAGCAGGGGCCTACAGGGGATCGGCGAGCAGTACTTC.

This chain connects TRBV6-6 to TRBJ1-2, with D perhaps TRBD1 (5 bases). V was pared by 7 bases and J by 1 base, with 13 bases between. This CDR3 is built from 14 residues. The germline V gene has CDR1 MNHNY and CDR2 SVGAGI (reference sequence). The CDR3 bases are TGTGCCAGCACTCCCGGGGGTTTTAACTATGGCTACACCTTC. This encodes CASTPGGFNYGYTF.

CDR3 sequence: CASSERGRTYNEQFF. The CDR3, as DNA: TGTGCCAGCAGTGAAAGGGGGAGAACCTACAATGAGCAGTTCTTC. V and J are TRBV2 and TRBJ2-1, with D tentatively TRBD1 (6 bases). Germline V lookup: CDR1 SNHLY, CDR2 FYNNEI. This CDR3 comprises 15 residues. V was cut by 2 bases and J by 2 bases, with 10 bases left in between.

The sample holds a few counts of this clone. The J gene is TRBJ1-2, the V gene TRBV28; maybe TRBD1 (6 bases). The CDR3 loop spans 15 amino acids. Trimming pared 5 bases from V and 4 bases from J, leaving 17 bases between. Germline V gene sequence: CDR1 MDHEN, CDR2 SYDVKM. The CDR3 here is CASSVSSGHTYGYTF. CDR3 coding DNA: TGTGCCAGCAGTGTCTCTTCGGGACACACCTATGGCTACACCTTC.

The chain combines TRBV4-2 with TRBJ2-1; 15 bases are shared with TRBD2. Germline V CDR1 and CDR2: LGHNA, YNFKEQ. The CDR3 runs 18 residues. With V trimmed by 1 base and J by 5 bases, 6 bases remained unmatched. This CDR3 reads CASSQGGGTSGRNNEQFF. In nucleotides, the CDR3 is TGTGCCAGCAGCCAAGGAGGCGGGACTAGCGGGAGGAACAATGAGCAGTTCTTC.

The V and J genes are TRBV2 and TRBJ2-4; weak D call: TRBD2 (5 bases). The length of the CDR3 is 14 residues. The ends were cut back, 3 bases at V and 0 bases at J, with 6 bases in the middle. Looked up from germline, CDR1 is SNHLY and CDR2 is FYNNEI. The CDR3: CASSDGVAKNIQYF. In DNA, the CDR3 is TGTGCCAGCAGTGACGGGGTAGCCAAAAACATTCAGTACTTC. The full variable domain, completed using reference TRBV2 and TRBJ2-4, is EPEVTQTPSHQVTQMGQEVILRCVPISNHLYFYWYRQILGQKVEFLVSFYNNEISEKSEIFDDQFSVERPDGSNFTLKIRSTKLEDSAMYFCASSDGVAKNIQYFGAGTRLSVL.

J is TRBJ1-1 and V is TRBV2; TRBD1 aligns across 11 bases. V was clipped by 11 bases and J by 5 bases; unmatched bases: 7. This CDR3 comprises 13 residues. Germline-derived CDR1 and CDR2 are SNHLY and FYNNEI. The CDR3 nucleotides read TGTGCCTCTCGGACAGGGGGCTCGACTGAAGCTTTCTTT. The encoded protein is CASRTGGSTEAFF. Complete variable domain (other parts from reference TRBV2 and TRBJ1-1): EPEVTQTPSHQVTQMGQEVILRCVPISNHLYFYWYRQILGQKVEFLVSFYNNEISEKSEIFDDQFSVERPDGSNFTLKIRSTKLEDSAMYFCASRTGGSTEAFFGQGTRLTVV.

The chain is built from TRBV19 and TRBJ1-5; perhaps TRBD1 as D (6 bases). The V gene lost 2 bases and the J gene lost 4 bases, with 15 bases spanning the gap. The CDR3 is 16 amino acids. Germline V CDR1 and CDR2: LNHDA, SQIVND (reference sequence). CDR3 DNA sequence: TGTGCCAGTAGTATATCAAAGACAGGTCCTAATCAGCCCCAGCATTTT. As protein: CASSISKTGPNQPQHF.

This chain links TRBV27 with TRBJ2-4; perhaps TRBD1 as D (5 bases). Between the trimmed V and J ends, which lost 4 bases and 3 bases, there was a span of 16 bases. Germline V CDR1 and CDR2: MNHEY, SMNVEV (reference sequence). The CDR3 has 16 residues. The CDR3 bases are TGTGCCAGCAGTTCCCTCAGGGCCCAGGACAAAAACATTCAGTACTTC. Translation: CASSSLRAQDKNIQYF.

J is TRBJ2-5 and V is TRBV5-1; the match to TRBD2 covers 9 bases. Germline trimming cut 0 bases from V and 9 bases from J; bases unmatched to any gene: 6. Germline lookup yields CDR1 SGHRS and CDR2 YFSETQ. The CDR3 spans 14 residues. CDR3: CASSLEASGNAQYF. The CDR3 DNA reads TGCGCCAGCAGCTTGGAAGCTAGCGGGAATGCCCAGTACTTC.

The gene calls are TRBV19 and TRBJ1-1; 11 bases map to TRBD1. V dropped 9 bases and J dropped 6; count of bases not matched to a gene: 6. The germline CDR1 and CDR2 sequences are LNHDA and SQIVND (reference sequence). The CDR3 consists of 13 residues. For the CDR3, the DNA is TGTGCCAGCGGCCAGGGACAGGGGGCTGAAGCTTTCTTT. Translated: CASGQGQGAEAFF.

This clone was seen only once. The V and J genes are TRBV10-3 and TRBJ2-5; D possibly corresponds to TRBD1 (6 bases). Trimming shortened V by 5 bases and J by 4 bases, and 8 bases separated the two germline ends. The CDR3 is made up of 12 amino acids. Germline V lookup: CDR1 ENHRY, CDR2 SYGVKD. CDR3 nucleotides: TGTGCCATCAGTCAGGGGCCAGAGACCCAGTACTTC. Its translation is CAISQGPETQYF.